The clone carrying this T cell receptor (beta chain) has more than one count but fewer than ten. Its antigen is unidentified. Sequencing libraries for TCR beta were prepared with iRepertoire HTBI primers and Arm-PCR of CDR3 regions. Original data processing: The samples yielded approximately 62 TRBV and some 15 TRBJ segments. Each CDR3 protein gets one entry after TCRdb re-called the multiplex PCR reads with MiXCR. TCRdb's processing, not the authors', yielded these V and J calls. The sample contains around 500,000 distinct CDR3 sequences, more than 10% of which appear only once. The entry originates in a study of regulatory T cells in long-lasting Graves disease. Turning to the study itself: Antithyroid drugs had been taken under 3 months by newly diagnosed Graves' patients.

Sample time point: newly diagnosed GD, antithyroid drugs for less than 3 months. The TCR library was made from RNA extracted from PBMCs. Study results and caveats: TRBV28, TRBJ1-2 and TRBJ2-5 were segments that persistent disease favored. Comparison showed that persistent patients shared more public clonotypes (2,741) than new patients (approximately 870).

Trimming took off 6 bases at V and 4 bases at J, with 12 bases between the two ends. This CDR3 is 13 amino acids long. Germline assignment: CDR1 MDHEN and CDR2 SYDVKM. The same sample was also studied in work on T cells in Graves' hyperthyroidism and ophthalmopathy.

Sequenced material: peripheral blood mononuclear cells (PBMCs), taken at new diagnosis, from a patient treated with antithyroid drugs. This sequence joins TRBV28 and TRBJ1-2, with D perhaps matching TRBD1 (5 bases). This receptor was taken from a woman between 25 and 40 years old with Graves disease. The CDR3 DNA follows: TGTGCCAGCAGGACCTCGGGGGTCTATGGCTACACCTTC. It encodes CASRTSGVYGYTF.